This record looks at one T cell receptor (beta chain) sequence and its context. The trim removed 6 bases at V and 2 bases at J, leaving 10 bases unmatched. Germline values: CDR1 SGHVS, CDR2 FQNEAQ. The CDR3 has 16 residues. The sample is drawn from a study of cytomegalovirus exposure and HLA in healthy donors. The study ran its PCR with 60 Vbeta and 13 Jbeta primers. This table comes from immunoSEQ multiplex PCR, and its TCRdb copy is limited to in-frame clones, with some not included. The sample lists over 150,000 clones; under 85% were seen once. The TCR originated in a male donor in good health and CMV-seronegative. The sample taken for sequencing was PBMCs. The V and J genes are TRBV7-8 and TRBJ1-3, with 7 nucleotides matching TRBD1. Here the CDR3 DNA reads TGTGCCAGCAGTATCGGGGGACAGTTGGCTGGAAACACCATATATTTT. It codes for CASSIGGQLAGNTIYF.